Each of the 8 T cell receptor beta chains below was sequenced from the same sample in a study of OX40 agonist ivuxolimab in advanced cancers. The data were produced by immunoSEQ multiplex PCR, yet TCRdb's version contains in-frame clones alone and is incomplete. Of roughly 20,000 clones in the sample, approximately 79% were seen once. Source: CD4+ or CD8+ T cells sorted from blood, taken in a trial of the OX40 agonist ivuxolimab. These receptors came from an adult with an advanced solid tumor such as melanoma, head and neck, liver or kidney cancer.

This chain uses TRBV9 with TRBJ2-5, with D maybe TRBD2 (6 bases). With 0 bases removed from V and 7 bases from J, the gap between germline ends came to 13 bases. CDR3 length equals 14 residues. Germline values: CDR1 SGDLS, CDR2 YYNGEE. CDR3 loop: CASSVGGGTGTQYF. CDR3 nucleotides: TGTGCCAGCAGCGTAGGAGGAGGGACCGGGACCCAGTACTTC.

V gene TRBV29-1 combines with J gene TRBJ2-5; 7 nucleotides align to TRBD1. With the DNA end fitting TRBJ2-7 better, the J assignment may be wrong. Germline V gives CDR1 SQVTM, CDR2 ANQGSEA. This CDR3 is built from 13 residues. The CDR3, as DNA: TGCAGCGTCCGCGACAGGGTCACCTACGAGCAGTACTTC. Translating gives CSVRDRVTYEQYF.

Here the CDR3 reads CASSRTQENRAFNEQFF. For the CDR3, the DNA is TGTGCCAGCAGTCGAACCCAAGAAAACAGGGCCTTCAATGAGCAGTTCTTC. The chain links TRBV2 to TRBJ2-1; D might be TRBD1 (6 bases). The CDR3 consists of 17 residues. The V gene's germline CDR1 is SNHLY and CDR2 FYNNEI. Trimming left V 5 bases short and J 6 bases short, with 23 bases between.

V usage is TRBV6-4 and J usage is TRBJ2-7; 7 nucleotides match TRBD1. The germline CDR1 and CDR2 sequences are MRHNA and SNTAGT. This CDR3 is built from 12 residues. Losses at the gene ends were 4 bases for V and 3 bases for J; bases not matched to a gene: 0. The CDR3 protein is CASSGDSYEQYF. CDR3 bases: TGTGCCAGCAGTGGGGACAGCTACGAGCAGTACTTC.

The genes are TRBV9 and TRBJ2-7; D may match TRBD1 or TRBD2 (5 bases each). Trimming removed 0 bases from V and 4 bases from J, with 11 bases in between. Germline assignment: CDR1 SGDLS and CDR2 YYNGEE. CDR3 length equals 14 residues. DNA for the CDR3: TGTGCCAGCAGCGTAGAGGGGACGGCTTACGAGCAGTACTTC. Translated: CASSVEGTAYEQYF.

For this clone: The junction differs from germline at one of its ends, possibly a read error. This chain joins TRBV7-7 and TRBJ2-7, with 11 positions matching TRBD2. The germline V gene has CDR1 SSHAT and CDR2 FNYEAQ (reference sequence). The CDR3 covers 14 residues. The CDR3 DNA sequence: TGTGCTAGCAGCTCGGGACTAGCGGATCACGAGCAGTACTTC. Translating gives CASSSGLADHEQYF.

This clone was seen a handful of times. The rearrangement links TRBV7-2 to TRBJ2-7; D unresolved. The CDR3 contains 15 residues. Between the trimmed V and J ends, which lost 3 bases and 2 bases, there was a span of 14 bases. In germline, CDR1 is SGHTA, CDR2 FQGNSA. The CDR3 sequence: CASSFPEGGTYEQYF. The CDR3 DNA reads TGTGCCAGCAGCTTCCCTGAAGGCGGCACCTACGAGCAGTACTTC.

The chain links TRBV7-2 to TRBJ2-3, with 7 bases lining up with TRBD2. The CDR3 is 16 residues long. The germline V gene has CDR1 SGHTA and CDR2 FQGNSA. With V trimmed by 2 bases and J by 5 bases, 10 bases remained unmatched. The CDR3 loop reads CASSLLGSGLQDTQYF. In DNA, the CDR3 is TGTGCCAGCAGCTTATTGGGTAGCGGGCTCCAAGATACGCAGTATTTT.